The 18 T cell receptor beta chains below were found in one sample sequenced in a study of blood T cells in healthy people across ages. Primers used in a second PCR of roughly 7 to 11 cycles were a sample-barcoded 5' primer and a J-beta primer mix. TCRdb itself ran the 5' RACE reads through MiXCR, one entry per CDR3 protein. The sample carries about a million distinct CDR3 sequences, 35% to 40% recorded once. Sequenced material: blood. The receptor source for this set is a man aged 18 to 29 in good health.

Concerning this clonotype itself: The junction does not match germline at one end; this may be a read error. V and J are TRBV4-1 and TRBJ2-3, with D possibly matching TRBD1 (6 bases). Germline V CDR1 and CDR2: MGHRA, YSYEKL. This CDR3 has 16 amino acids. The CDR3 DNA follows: TGCGCCAGCAGCCAGCCCCCGTTGGGGGCTGGAGATGCGCAGTATTTT. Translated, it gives CASSQPPLGAGDAQYF.

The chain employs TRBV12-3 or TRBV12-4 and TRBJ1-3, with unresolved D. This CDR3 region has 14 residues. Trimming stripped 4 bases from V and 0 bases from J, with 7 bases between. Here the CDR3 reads CASSSRASGNTIYF. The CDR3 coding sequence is TGTGCCAGCAGTTCCCGGGCCTCTGGAAACACCATATATTTT.

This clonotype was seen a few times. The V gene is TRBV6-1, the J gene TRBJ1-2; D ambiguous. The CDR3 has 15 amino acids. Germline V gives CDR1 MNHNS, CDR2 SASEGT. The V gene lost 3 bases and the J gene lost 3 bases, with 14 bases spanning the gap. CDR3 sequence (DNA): TGTGCCAGCAGTGACTTCTACGGGCAGGACTATGGCTACACCTTC. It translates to CASSDFYGQDYGYTF.

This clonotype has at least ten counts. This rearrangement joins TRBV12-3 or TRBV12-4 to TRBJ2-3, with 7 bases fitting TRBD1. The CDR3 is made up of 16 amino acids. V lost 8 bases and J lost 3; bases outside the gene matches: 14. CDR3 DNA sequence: TGTGCCAGCGCTGCACCATCCAGGGGGTTGACAGATACGCAGTATTTT. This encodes CASAAPSRGLTDTQYF.

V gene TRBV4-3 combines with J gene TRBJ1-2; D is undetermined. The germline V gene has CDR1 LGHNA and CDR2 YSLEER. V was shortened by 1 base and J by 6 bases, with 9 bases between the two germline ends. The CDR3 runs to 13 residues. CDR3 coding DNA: TGCGCCAGCAGCCAAGTGTACAGCGATGGCTACACCTTC. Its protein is CASSQVYSDGYTF.

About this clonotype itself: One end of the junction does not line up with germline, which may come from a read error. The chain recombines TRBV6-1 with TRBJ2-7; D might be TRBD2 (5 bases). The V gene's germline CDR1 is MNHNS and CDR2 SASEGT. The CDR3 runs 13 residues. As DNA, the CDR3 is TGTGCAAGCAGTGTAGATGACGGGGACGAGCAGTACTTC. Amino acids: CASSVDDGDEQYF.

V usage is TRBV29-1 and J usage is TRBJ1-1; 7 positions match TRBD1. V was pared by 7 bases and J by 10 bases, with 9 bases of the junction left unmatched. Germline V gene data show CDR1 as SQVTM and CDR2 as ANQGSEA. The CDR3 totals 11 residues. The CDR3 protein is CSAGQALGAFF. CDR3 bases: TGCAGCGCCGGACAGGCCTTAGGAGCTTTCTTT.

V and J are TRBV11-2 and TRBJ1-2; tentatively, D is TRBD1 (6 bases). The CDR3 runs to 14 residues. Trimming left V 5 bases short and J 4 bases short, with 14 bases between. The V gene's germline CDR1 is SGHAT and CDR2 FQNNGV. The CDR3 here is CASSTGQTGYGYTF. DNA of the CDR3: TGTGCCAGCAGCACCGGACAGACTGGCTATGGCTACACCTTC.

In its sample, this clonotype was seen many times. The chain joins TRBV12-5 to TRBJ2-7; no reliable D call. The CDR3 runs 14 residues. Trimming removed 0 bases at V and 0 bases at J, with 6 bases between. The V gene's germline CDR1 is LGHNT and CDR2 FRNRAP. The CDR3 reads CASGLVSASYEQYF. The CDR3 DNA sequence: TGTGCTAGTGGTTTGGTATCGGCCTCCTACGAGCAGTACTTC.

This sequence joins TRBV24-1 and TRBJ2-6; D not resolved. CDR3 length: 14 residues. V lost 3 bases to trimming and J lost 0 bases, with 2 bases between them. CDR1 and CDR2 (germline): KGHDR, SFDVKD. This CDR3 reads CATSDNSGANVLTF. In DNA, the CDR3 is TGTGCCACCAGTGATAACTCTGGGGCCAACGTCCTGACTTTC.

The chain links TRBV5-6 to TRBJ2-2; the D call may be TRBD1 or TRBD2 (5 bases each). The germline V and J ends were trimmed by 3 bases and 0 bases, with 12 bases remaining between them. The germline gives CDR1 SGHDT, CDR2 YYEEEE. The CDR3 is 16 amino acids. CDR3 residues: CASSWDRYSNTGELFF. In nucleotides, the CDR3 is TGTGCCAGCAGCTGGGACCGTTACTCGAACACCGGGGAGCTGTTTTTT.

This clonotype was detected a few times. In nucleotides, the CDR3 is TGTGCCAGCAGCTTATTCCGTGTCAGCACAGATACGCAGTATTTT. It specifies CASSLFRVSTDTQYF. V usage is TRBV7-9 and J usage is TRBJ2-3; D is undetermined. V lost 2 bases and J 0 bases, leaving 9 bases between the germline ends. Per the germline V gene, CDR1 is SEHNR and CDR2 is FQNEAQ (reference sequence). The CDR3 loop spans 15 amino acids.

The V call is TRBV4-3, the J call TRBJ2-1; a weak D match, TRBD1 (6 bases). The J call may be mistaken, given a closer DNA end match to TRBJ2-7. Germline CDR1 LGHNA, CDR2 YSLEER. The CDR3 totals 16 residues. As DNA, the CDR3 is TGCGCCAGCAGCCCCAGCGCCAGGGGAATCGACAATGAGCAGTACTTC. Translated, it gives CASSPSARGIDNEQYF.

CDR3 sequence: CASSQVHDEQFF. The CDR3 nucleotides are TGTGCCAGCAGCCAGGTACACGATGAGCAGTTCTTC. The rearrangement uses TRBV7-9 and TRBJ2-1, with D unresolved. The CDR3 runs 12 residues. Germline V gene sequence: CDR1 SEHNR, CDR2 FQNEAQ (reference sequence). With 5 bases removed from V and 8 bases from J, the gap between germline ends came to 10 bases.

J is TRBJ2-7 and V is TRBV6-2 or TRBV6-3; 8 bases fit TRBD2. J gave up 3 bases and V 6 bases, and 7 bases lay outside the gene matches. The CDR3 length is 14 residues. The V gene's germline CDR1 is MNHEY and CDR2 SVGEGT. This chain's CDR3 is CASRIRGGYYEQYF. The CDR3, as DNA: TGTGCCAGCAGGATACGGGGGGGATACTACGAGCAGTACTTC.

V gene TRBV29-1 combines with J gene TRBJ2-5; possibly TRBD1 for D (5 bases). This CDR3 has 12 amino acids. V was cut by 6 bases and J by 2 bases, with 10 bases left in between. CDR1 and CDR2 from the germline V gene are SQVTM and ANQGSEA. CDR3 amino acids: CSVGHKQETQYF. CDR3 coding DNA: TGCAGCGTCGGACACAAACAAGAGACCCAGTACTTC.

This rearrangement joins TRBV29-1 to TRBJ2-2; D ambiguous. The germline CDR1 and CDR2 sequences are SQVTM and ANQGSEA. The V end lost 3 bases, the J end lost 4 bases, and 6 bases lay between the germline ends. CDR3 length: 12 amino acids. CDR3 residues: CSVDTPTGELFF. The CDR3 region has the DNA TGCAGCGTTGATACTCCCACCGGGGAGCTGTTTTTT.

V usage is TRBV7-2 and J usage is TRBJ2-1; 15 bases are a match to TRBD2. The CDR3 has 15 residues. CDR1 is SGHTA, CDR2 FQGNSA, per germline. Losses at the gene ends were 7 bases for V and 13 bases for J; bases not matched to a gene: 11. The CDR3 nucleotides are TGTGCCAGCACCGTACTCCCGGGACTAGCGGGGGGTCAGTTCTTC. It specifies CASTVLPGLAGGQFF. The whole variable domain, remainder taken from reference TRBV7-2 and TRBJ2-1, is GAGVSQSPSNKVTEKGKDVELRCDPISGHTALYWYRQSLGQGLEFLIYFQGNSAPDKSGLPSDRFSAERTGGSVSTLTIQRTQQEDSAVYLCASTVLPGLAGGQFFGPGTRLTVL.